Only a few counts were recorded for the clone carrying this T cell receptor (beta chain). Its target is unknown. This sample was taken from a study of beta chain features in type 1 diabetes. Germline lookup yields CDR1 SGHTA and CDR2 FQGNSA. CDR3 length: 15 amino acids. Deletions cut 5 bases from V and 0 bases from J, with 13 bases between. Findings and caveats of the study: For Type 1 diabetes patients, all four CD4+ subsets carried TCRB CDR3s that were moderately but significantly shorter.

As every portion of the isolated RNA was reverse transcribed, the sequencing read expressed TCRB transcripts. Only in-frame clones appear in the TCRdb table, and some are missing; sequencing was by immunoSEQ multiplex PCR. Of tens of thousands of clones in the sample, 52% were seen once. The clonotype was recovered from a woman aged 35 to 49 with type 1 diabetes. Specimen: Tregs from blood. The chain joins TRBV7-2 to TRBJ1-1; maybe TRBD1 (6 bases). The CDR3 DNA is TGTGCCAGCAGCCCCCGACAGGCGTTGAACACTGAAGCTTTCTTT. It is translated as CASSPRQALNTEAFF.